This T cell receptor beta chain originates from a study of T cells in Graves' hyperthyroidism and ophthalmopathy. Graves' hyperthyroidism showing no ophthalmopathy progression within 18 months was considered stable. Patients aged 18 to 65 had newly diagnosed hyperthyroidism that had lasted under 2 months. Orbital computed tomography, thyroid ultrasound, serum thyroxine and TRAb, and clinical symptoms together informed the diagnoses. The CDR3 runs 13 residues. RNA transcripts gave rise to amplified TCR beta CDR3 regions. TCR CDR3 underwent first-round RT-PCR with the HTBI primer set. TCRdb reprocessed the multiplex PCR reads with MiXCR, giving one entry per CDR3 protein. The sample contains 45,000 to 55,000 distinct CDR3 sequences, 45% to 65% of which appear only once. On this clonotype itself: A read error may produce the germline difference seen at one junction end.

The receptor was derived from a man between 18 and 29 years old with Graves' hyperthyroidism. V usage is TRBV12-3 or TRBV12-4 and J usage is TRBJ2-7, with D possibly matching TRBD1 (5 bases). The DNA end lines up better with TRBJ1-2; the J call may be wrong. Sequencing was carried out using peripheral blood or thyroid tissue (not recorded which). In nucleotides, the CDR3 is TGTGCCACCAGTGTTGCAGGGAACTATGGCTACACCTTC. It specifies CATSVAGNYGYTF.